The present TCR beta chain was sequenced within a study of blood T cell repertoires in COVID-19. On the study more broadly: Samples of COVID-19 (acute and convalescent) were obtained from the United States, Italy and Spain. Nucleic acid was either cDNA or gDNA, and it came from T cells, B-cell-depleted T cells, or PBMCs.

In the authors' methods: Reference gene primer amplification in the assay estimated nucleated cell counts. TCRdb's table, derived via immunoSEQ multiplex PCR, lists solely in-frame clones and lacks some. That table furnishes V, J and clone size, whereas the DNA furnished D and trimming. The sample includes about 280,000 clones, roughly 85% of them seen just once. The germline CDR1 and CDR2 sequences are KGHSH and LQKENI. The V end lost 0 bases, the J end lost 8 bases, and 11 bases lay between the germline ends. This CDR3 contains 14 residues. Sequenced sample: peripheral blood. This TCR was sampled from a woman in her fifties or sixties who had recovered from COVID-19. The gene calls are TRBV18 and TRBJ2-4, with D perhaps TRBD2 (6 bases). The CDR3 DNA reads TGTGCCAGCTCACCACCGAACAGGAGGGACATTCAGTACTTC. Amino acids: CASSPPNRRDIQYF.